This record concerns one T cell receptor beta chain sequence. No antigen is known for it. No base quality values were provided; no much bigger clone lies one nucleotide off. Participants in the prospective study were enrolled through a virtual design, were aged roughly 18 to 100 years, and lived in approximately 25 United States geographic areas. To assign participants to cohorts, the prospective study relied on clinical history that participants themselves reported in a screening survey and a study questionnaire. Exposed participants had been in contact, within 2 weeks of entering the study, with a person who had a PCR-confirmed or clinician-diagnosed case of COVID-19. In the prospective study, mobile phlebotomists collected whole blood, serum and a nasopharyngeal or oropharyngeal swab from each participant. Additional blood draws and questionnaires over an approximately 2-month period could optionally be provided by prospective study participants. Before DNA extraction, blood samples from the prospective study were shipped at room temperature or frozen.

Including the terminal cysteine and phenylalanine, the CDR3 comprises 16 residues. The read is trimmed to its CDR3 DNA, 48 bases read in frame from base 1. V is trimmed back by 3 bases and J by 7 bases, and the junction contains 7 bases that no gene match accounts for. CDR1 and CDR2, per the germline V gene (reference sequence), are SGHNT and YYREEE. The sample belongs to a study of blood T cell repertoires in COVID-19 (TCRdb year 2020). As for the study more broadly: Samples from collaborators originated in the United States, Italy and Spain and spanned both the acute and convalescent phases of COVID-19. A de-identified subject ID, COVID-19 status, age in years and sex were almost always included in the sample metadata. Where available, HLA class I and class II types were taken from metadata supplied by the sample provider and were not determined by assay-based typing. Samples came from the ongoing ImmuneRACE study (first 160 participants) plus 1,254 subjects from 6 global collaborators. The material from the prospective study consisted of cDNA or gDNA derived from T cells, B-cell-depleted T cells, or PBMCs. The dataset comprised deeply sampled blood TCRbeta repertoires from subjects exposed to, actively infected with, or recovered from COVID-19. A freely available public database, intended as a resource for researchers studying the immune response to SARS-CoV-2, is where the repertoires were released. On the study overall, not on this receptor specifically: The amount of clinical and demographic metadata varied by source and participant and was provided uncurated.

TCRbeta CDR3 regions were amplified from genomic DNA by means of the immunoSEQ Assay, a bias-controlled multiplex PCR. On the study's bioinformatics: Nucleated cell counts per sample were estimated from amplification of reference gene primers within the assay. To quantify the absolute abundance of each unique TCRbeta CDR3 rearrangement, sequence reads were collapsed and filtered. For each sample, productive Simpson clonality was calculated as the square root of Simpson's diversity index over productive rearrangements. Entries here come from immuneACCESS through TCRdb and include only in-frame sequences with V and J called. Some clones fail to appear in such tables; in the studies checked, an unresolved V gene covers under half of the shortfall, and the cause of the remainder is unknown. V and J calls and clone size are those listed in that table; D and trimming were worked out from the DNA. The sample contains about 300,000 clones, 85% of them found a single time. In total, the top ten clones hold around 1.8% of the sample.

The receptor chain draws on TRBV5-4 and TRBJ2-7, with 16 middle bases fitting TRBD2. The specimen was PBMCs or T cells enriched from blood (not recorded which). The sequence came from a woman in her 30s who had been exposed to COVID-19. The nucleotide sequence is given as TGTGCCAGCAGCTCCACCGGGACTAGCGGGAGGGGGGAGCAGTACTTC. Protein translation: CASSSTGTSGRGEQYF.